These T cell receptor beta chains were read from a single sample in a study of CD8 T cells in Susac syndrome. TCRdb analysed the immunoSEQ multiplex PCR reads with MiXCR anew, one entry per CDR3 protein. The sample records 95,000 to 150,000 distinct CDR3 sequences, 90% to 95% being singletons. The source material was CD8+ T cells from PBMCs. The source is a human donor with Susac syndrome. Each CDR3 is given with its conserved first and last residue. Each record gives: J gene, V gene, D gene, CDR3 DNA, CDR3 protein. A D gene is named only where the DNA matches it firmly.

j_call: TRBJ2-1; v_call: TRBV6-5; d_call: .; cdr3_nt: TGTGCCAGCAGAGGCAGGGGCTCCTACAATGAGCAGTTCTTC; cdr3_aa: CASRGRGSYNEQFF
j_call: TRBJ2-1; v_call: TRBV4-1; d_call: .; cdr3_nt: TGCGCCAGCAGCCAAGCAGGGGTAGGGGCCAATGAGCAGTTCTTC; cdr3_aa: CASSQAGVGANEQFF
j_call: TRBJ2-5; v_call: TRBV2; d_call: .; cdr3_nt: TGTGCCAGCAGTGAAATTGGGCAGGGAGAGACCCAGTACTTC; cdr3_aa: CASSEIGQGETQYF
j_call: TRBJ1-2; v_call: TRBV15; d_call: .; cdr3_nt: TGTGCCACCAGCAGTTCGCCTCAAAACGGCTACACCTTC; cdr3_aa: CATSSSPQNGYTF
j_call: TRBJ2-7; v_call: TRBV6-6; d_call: TRBD1; cdr3_nt: TGTGCCAGCAGTCCAGGGGACAGGGGCTACGAGCAGTACTTC; cdr3_aa: CASSPGDRGYEQYF
j_call: TRBJ1-2; v_call: TRBV27; d_call: TRBD1; cdr3_nt: TGTGCCAGCAGTCCACAGGGGAACTATGGCTACACCTTC; cdr3_aa: CASSPQGNYGYTF
j_call: TRBJ2-5; v_call: TRBV3-1; d_call: .; cdr3_nt: TGTGCCAGCAGCCAAGAGGGGTCCTTTTATCAAGAGACCCAGTACTTC; cdr3_aa: CASSQEGSFYQETQYF
j_call: TRBJ2-7; v_call: TRBV3-1; d_call: .; cdr3_nt: TGTGCCAGCAGCCCAGGGGTAACCTACGAGCAGTACTTC; cdr3_aa: CASSPGVTYEQYF
j_call: TRBJ2-1; v_call: TRBV15; d_call: TRBD1; cdr3_nt: TGTGCCACCAGCAAGCCGGGACAGGGGACAGTCGACGCCTACAATGAGCAGTTCTTC; cdr3_aa: CATSKPGQGTVDAYNEQFF
j_call: TRBJ2-1; v_call: TRBV4-2; d_call: .; cdr3_nt: TGTGCCAGCAGCACCTCTGGCGGGCCTTACAATGAGCAGTTCTTC; cdr3_aa: CASSTSGGPYNEQFF
j_call: TRBJ2-2; v_call: TRBV3-1; d_call: .; cdr3_nt: TGTGCCAGCAGTCCGGGACCCTTACGTTCCACCGGGGAGCTGTTTTTT; cdr3_aa: CASSPGPLRSTGELFF
j_call: TRBJ2-7; v_call: TRBV2; d_call: .; cdr3_nt: TGTGCCAGCCAACCCTCGACGAACCCCTACGAGCAGTACTTC; cdr3_aa: CASQPSTNPYEQYF
j_call: TRBJ2-7; v_call: TRBV11-2; d_call: TRBD1; cdr3_nt: TGTGCCAGCCGGACAGGGTCCATCTCCTACGAGCAGTACTTC; cdr3_aa: CASRTGSISYEQYF
j_call: TRBJ2-3; v_call: TRBV9; d_call: TRBD2; cdr3_nt: TGTGCCAGCAGCGTAGGGCGGGGGGGCACAGATACGCAGTATTTT; cdr3_aa: CASSVGRGGTDTQYF
j_call: TRBJ2-1; v_call: TRBV7-2; d_call: TRBD2; cdr3_nt: TGTGCCAGCAGCGGGCGACCGGGACTAGCGGGAGACAATGAGCAGTTCTTC; cdr3_aa: CASSGRPGLAGDNEQFF
j_call: TRBJ1-1; v_call: TRBV9; d_call: .; cdr3_nt: TGTGCCAGCAGCCCCGAAGGGCAGAACACTGAAGCTTTCTTT; cdr3_aa: CASSPEGQNTEAFF